The rows below give T cell receptor beta chains drawn from one sample of a study of T cells after yellow fever vaccination. TCRdb reprocessed the 5' RACE reads via MiXCR and lists one record per CDR3 protein. The table includes 250,000 or so distinct CDR3 sequences, 6.9% detected once. Sequenced here: CD4+ T cells sorted from PBMCs, sampled 15 days after the yellow fever booster vaccination. Receptors were obtained from a man younger than 40 who received the YFV17D yellow fever vaccine. The CDR3 runs from the conserved cysteine through the conserved F or W. D genes are given only for firm matches. Clone size is stated in some rows and not others, as once, few, many or a class when expanded.

V: TRBV27
length: 15
J: TRBJ2-2
D: -
size: -
DNA: TGTGCCAGCAGTTTTATGTCAGGGAACACCGGGGAGCTGTTTTTT
CDR3: CASSFMSGNTGELFF

V: TRBV19
length: 15
J: TRBJ2-2
D: TRBD1
size: few
DNA: TGTGCCAGTAGTGGTTGGACAGGACCGACCGGGGAGCTGTTTTTT
CDR3: CASSGWTGPTGELFF

V: TRBV18
length: 14
J: TRBJ2-7
D: -
size: few
DNA: TGTGCCAGCTCACCGCCCCCCCGGGGTAATGAGCAGTACTTC
CDR3: CASSPPPRGNEQYF

V: TRBV5-6
length: 17
J: TRBJ2-1
D: TRBD2
size: -
DNA: TGTGCCAGCAGCTTGGGACTAGCCGACAGAAGTTACAATGAGCAGTTCTTC
CDR3: CASSLGLADRSYNEQFF

V: TRBV9
length: 15
J: TRBJ2-1
D: -
size: few
DNA: TGTGCCAGCAGCGTAGACCCTAGCAACTACAATGAGCAGTTCTTC
CDR3: CASSVDPSNYNEQFF

V: TRBV10-3
length: 15
J: TRBJ1-1
D: -
size: -
DNA: TGTGCCATCAGTGAAGGGGACGAGTGGACCACTGAAGCTTTCTTT
CDR3: CAISEGDEWTTEAFF

V: TRBV6-2/TRBV6-3
length: 16
J: TRBJ2-1
D: TRBD1
size: few
DNA: TGTGCCAGCAGTTCAGCCGGGACAGGGACCTACAATGAGCAGTTCTTC
CDR3: CASSSAGTGTYNEQFF

V: TRBV29-1
length: 17
J: TRBJ1-6
D: TRBD1
size: -
DNA: TGCAGCGTTGCTCCGGGACAGGGGGCCAGCTATAATTCACCCCTCCACTTT
CDR3: CSVAPGQGASYNSPLHF

V: TRBV29-1
length: 11
J: TRBJ1-1
D: -
size: many
DNA: TGCAGCGTTGAAACGGGGCCTGAAGCTTTCTTT
CDR3: CSVETGPEAFF

V: TRBV7-2
length: 14
J: TRBJ2-5
D: -
size: -
DNA: TGTGCCAGCAGCTTAGCTCCCTGGGAGGAGACCCAGTACTTC
CDR3: CASSLAPWEETQYF

V: TRBV7-2
length: 15
J: TRBJ1-2
D: -
size: many
DNA: TGTGCCAGCAGCTTACCCCCGACAGCTAACTATGGCTACACCTTC
CDR3: CASSLPPTANYGYTF

V: TRBV12-3/TRBV12-4
length: 13
J: TRBJ2-7
D: -
size: many
DNA: TGTGCCAGCAGTGGGAGTGGGGGGCGCGAGCAGTACTTC
CDR3: CASSGSGGREQYF

V: TRBV6-1
length: 15
J: TRBJ2-1
D: TRBD1
size: -
DNA: TGTGCCAGCAGTGAACTAGGGGGCAGGTACAATGAGCAGTTCTTC
CDR3: CASSELGGRYNEQFF

V: TRBV19
length: 14
J: TRBJ1-5
D: -
size: few
DNA: TGTGCCAGTAGTATAGAAAGAGGTGGACAGCCCCAGCATTTT
CDR3: CASSIERGGQPQHF

V: TRBV5-1
length: 16
J: TRBJ2-3
D: -
size: -
DNA: TGCGCCAGCAGCTCTGGGACACTAGCTAGCACAGATACGCAGTATTTT
CDR3: CASSSGTLASTDTQYF

V: TRBV7-2
length: 16
J: TRBJ2-3
D: -
size: few
DNA: TGTGCCAGCAGCTCACAGGGAGATACTAGCACAGATACGCAGTATTTT
CDR3: CASSSQGDTSTDTQYF

V: TRBV5-1
length: 15
J: TRBJ2-2
D: TRBD1
size: many
DNA: TGCGCCAGCAGCAGGGACAGGGGAAGTACCGGGGAGCTGTTTTTT
CDR3: CASSRDRGSTGELFF

V: TRBV18
length: 15
J: TRBJ2-1
D: TRBD2
size: -
DNA: TGTGCCAGCTCCTTCACTAGCGGGAGTGGCAATGAGCAGTTCTTC
CDR3: CASSFTSGSGNEQFF

V: TRBV11-3
length: 15
J: TRBJ2-1
D: TRBD1
size: -
DNA: TGTGCCAGCAGCTTAGGTCAGGGACAGTACAATGAGCAGTTCTTC
CDR3: CASSLGQGQYNEQFF

V: TRBV5-6
length: 17
J: TRBJ2-7
D: TRBD2
size: many
DNA: TGTGCCAGCAGCTTGAAAGTTTCTAGCGGGAGTAGGAACGAGCAGTACTTC
CDR3: CASSLKVSSGSRNEQYF

V: TRBV7-9
length: 12
J: TRBJ2-1
D: -
size: few
DNA: TGTGCCAGCCACACAAAGTATGACGAGCAGTTCTTC
CDR3: CASHTKYDEQFF

V: TRBV10-1
length: 12
J: TRBJ2-7
D: -
size: -
DNA: TGCGCCAGCAGAGGAGACCATGGAGGGCAGTACTTC
CDR3: CASRGDHGGQYF

V: TRBV12-3/TRBV12-4
length: 12
J: TRBJ2-1
D: -
size: many
DNA: TGTGCCAGCAGTCGAGGTACGAATGAGCAGTTCTTC
CDR3: CASSRGTNEQFF

V: TRBV6-5
length: 14
J: TRBJ2-1
D: TRBD2
size: few
DNA: TGTGCCAGCAGTAGGACTAGCGGGAGTAATGAGCAGTTCTTC
CDR3: CASSRTSGSNEQFF

V: TRBV5-4
length: 14
J: TRBJ2-1
D: -
size: few
DNA: TGTGCCAGCAGCTTGAAGAGCCAGGGAGGTGGGCAGTTCTTC
CDR3: CASSLKSQGGGQFF

V: TRBV20-1
length: 14
J: TRBJ1-5
D: TRBD1
size: many
DNA: TGCAGTGCTCAAAGGGGGCGCGGGAATCAGCCCCAGCATTTT
CDR3: CSAQRGRGNQPQHF

V: TRBV7-2
length: 13
J: TRBJ2-7
D: TRBD2
size: many
DNA: TGTGCCAGCAGCTTGCTAGCGGGAGTTGAGCAGTACTTC
CDR3: CASSLLAGVEQYF

V: TRBV5-6
length: 17
J: TRBJ2-3
D: TRBD1
size: few
DNA: TGTGCCAGCAGCCCTCCAGGACAGGGTCAGTTTCCGGATACGCAGTATTTT
CDR3: CASSPPGQGQFPDTQYF

V: TRBV7-2
length: 13
J: TRBJ2-7
D: -
size: few
DNA: TGTGCCAGCAGCCCATCGGGAACCTACGAGCAGTACTTC
CDR3: CASSPSGTYEQYF

V: TRBV7-2
length: 15
J: TRBJ2-1
D: TRBD1
size: many
DNA: TGTGCCAGCAGCTTCCGGACAGGGCGTAGCAATGAGCAGTTCTTC
CDR3: CASSFRTGRSNEQFF

V: TRBV11-2
length: 14
J: TRBJ2-3
D: -
size: -
DNA: TGTGCCAGCAGCCAGAGCGATCCCGCAGGAACGCAGTATTTT
CDR3: CASSQSDPAGTQYF

V: TRBV19
length: 11
J: TRBJ2-2
D: -
size: few
DNA: TGTGCCACCCAATTCACCGGGGAGCTGTTTTTT
CDR3: CATQFTGELFF

V: TRBV12-3/TRBV12-4
length: 15
J: TRBJ1-1
D: -
size: many
DNA: TGTGCCAGCAGGGATGGAATGACTAGGGACACTGAAGCTTTCTTT
CDR3: CASRDGMTRDTEAFF

V: TRBV29-1
length: 14
J: TRBJ1-1
D: -
size: few
DNA: TGCAGCGTTGAAGTCCCCAAGGGGAACACTGAAGCTTTCTTT
CDR3: CSVEVPKGNTEAFF

V: TRBV20-1
length: 11
J: TRBJ2-1
D: -
size: -
DNA: TGCAGTGCCTTTGGGGACAATGAGCAGTTCTTC
CDR3: CSAFGDNEQFF

V: TRBV10-3
length: 15
J: TRBJ2-7
D: TRBD2
size: -
DNA: TGTGCCATCAGTGGGGGGACTAGCGGGAGTCTCGAGCAGTACTTC
CDR3: CAISGGTSGSLEQYF

V: TRBV12-3/TRBV12-4
length: 15
J: TRBJ2-1
D: -
size: few
DNA: TGTGCCAGCACCCCGGAGGGGGGCTCCTACAATGAGCAGTTCTTC
CDR3: CASTPEGGSYNEQFF

V: TRBV29-1
length: 15
J: TRBJ2-3
D: -
size: many
DNA: TGCAGCGGGACTTTAGGGGCGCGGGGCCGAGATACGCAGTATTTT
CDR3: CSGTLGARGRDTQYF

V: TRBV20-1
length: 14
J: TRBJ1-5
D: TRBD1
size: -
DNA: TGCAGTGCTAGAGATCCCAGGGGGCACCAGCCCCAGCATTTT
CDR3: CSARDPRGHQPQHF

V: TRBV29-1
length: 13
J: TRBJ2-1
D: -
size: few
DNA: TGCAGCGTTGCACGGGAAATCACCAATGAGCAGTTCTTC
CDR3: CSVAREITNEQFF

V: TRBV7-3
length: 12
J: TRBJ2-3
D: -
size: few
DNA: TGTGCCAGCAGCTCCGGCGTGGGGGGGCAGTATTTT
CDR3: CASSSGVGGQYF

V: TRBV7-7
length: 12
J: TRBJ2-3
D: TRBD2
size: few
DNA: TGTGCTAGCAGTTCATCGGGGGGTACGCAGTATTTT
CDR3: CASSSSGGTQYF

V: TRBV25-1
length: 14
J: TRBJ2-2
D: -
size: few
DNA: TGTGCCAGCAGTGGCCGCTCAGCTACCGGGGAGCTGTTTTTT
CDR3: CASSGRSATGELFF

V: TRBV7-9
length: 13
J: TRBJ2-6
D: -
size: few
DNA: TGTGCCAGCAGCTCGAACCAGGCCAACGTCCTGACTTTC
CDR3: CASSSNQANVLTF

V: TRBV20-1
length: 11
J: TRBJ2-1
D: TRBD1
size: many
DNA: TGCAGTGCCCACGACAGGGTCGGTCCGTTCTTC
CDR3: CSAHDRVGPFF

V: TRBV5-6
length: 15
J: TRBJ2-3
D: TRBD2
size: few
DNA: TGTGCCAGCAGCCTGGGACTAGCGGGAGGGCCATGGAAGTATTTT
CDR3: CASSLGLAGGPWKYF

V: TRBV20-1
length: 16
J: TRBJ2-3
D: TRBD2
size: -
DNA: TGCAGTGCTAGAGGGGCCCCTAGCGGAAGCACAGATACGCAGTATTTT
CDR3: CSARGAPSGSTDTQYF

V: TRBV5-1
length: 15
J: TRBJ2-7
D: -
size: few
DNA: TGCGCCAGCAGTCCGAGTCCCGCGGAATTTTACGAGCAGTACTTC
CDR3: CASSPSPAEFYEQYF

V: TRBV4-3
length: 16
J: TRBJ2-2
D: -
size: few
DNA: TGCGCCAGCAGCCAAGATATTCCTCTCAAAACCGGGGAGCTGTTTTTT
CDR3: CASSQDIPLKTGELFF

V: TRBV12-3/TRBV12-4
length: 12
J: TRBJ1-5
D: -
size: few
DNA: TGTGCCAGCAGTTTTCGGGTGGGGCCCCAGCATTTT
CDR3: CASSFRVGPQHF

V: TRBV27
length: 15
J: TRBJ1-1
D: -
size: many
DNA: TGTGCCAGCACCCGAGGGGGGTGGGGGAACACTGAAGCTTTCTTT
CDR3: CASTRGGWGNTEAFF

V: TRBV11-2
length: 16
J: TRBJ2-7
D: TRBD1
size: once
DNA: TGTGCCAGCAGCCCGGGACAGGGTGAAGGTATCTACGAGCAGTACTTC
CDR3: CASSPGQGEGIYEQYF

V: TRBV3-1
length: 15
J: TRBJ1-1
D: -
size: -
DNA: TGTGCCAGCAGCCGACTGACGGGGCGGAACACTGAAGCTTTCTTT
CDR3: CASSRLTGRNTEAFF

V: TRBV7-9
length: 14
J: TRBJ1-4
D: TRBD1
size: few
DNA: TGTGCCAGCAGCTGGGGACAGGGGGCTGAAAAACTGTTTTTT
CDR3: CASSWGQGAEKLFF

V: TRBV2
length: 17
J: TRBJ2-3
D: TRBD2
size: -
DNA: TGTGCCAGCAGTGAAGCGCCTAGCGGGAGGGCCCAAGATACGCAGTATTTT
CDR3: CASSEAPSGRAQDTQYF